The 17 T cell receptor beta chains below all came from one sample that was sequenced in a study of cytomegalovirus exposure and HLA in healthy donors. PCR involved 60 Vbeta and 13 Jbeta primers. Sequencing used immunoSEQ multiplex PCR; TCRdb keeps in-frame clones, though not all of them. Of roughly 160,000 clones listed, 65% to 80% are singletons. Sequencing used PBMCs. The receptor set was obtained from a woman aged 45-65 years in good health and CMV-seropositive.

J is TRBJ2-2 and V is TRBV7-2; the match to TRBD1 covers 8 bases. Germline CDR1 is SGHTA and CDR2 is FQGNSA. The CDR3 contains 17 residues. V lost 1 base and J lost 4; bases outside the gene matches: 8. CDR3 loop: CASSLVGQGAGTGELFF. DNA of the CDR3: TGTGCCAGCAGCTTAGTCGGGCAGGGGGCGGGCACCGGGGAGCTGTTTTTT.

The CDR3 coding sequence is TGTGCCAGTAGTATGCAAACAGGGGACTATGGCTACACCTTC. This sequence encodes CASSMQTGDYGYTF. This chain connects TRBV19 to TRBJ1-2, with TRBD1 matching over 7 bases. The germline CDR1 and CDR2 sequences are LNHDA and SQIVND (reference sequence). This CDR3 spans 14 amino acids. The V gene end was trimmed by 3 bases and the J gene end by 3 bases; junction bases not matched to a gene: 4.

V usage is TRBV10-3 and J usage is TRBJ1-6, with D tentatively TRBD1 (5 bases). This CDR3 is built from 13 residues. Germline V lookup: CDR1 ENHRY, CDR2 SYGVKD. Trimming pared 8 bases from V and 6 bases from J, leaving 11 bases between. CDR3 nucleotides: TGTGCCATCTCGTCACAGGTTAATTCACCCCTCCACTTT. Protein: CAISSQVNSPLHF.

The chain carries TRBV7-2 and TRBJ2-5, with D possibly matching TRBD1 (5 bases). Trimming cost V 0 bases and J 5 bases, with 13 bases left between them. CDR3 size: 15 residues. Germline V gene sequence: CDR1 SGHTA, CDR2 FQGNSA. As DNA, the CDR3 is TGTGCCAGCAGCTTAGCGGACAACCGGCGGGAGACCCAGTACTTC. It translates to CASSLADNRRETQYF. Filled out from reference TRBV7-2 and TRBJ2-5, the complete variable domain reads GAGVSQSPSNKVTEKGKDVELRCDPISGHTALYWYRQSLGQGLEFLIYFQGNSAPDKSGLPSDRFSAERTGGSVSTLTIQRTQQEDSAVYLCASSLADNRRETQYFGPGTRLLVL.

The CDR3 is CASSVDIAFGNTIYF. The CDR3 nucleotides are TGTGCCAGCAGCGTGGACATTGCCTTTGGAAACACCATATATTTT. This chain links TRBV9 with TRBJ1-3, with D maybe TRBD1 (5 bases). CDR1 and CDR2 from the germline V gene are SGDLS and YYNGEE. CDR3 length: 15 amino acids. Trimming took 2 bases from V and 3 from J, leaving 12 bases between them.

The chain carries TRBV7-2 and TRBJ1-1; D remains ambiguous. Between the trimmed V and J ends, which lost 5 bases and 6 bases, there was a span of 10 bases. This CDR3 has 12 residues. Germline values: CDR1 SGHTA, CDR2 FQGNSA. CDR3 in DNA: TGTGCCAGCAGCCAATCGAGGGCTGAAGCTTTCTTT. Its translation: CASSQSRAEAFF.

This chain joins TRBV18 and TRBJ1-2, with 7 bases lining up with TRBD1. The CDR3 is made up of 14 amino acids. The V segment lost 6 bases and the J segment 5 bases; nucleotides outside the gene matches: 9. Looked up from germline, CDR1 is KGHSH and CDR2 is LQKENI. Written as DNA, the CDR3 is TGTGCCAGCTCCCGTCGACAGGGCCCGTATGGCTACACCTTC. Its translation: CASSRRQGPYGYTF.

This chain uses TRBV7-8 with TRBJ1-3; weak D call: TRBD1 (6 bases). This CDR3 has 17 amino acids. Trimming left V 5 bases short and J 8 bases short, with 25 bases between. The germline CDR1 and CDR2 sequences are SGHVS and FQNEAQ. CDR3 amino acids: CASSETQGHGTSDTIYF. DNA of the CDR3: TGTGCCAGCAGCGAGACCCAGGGACATGGGACCTCGGACACCATATATTTT.

The chain combines TRBV9 with TRBJ2-5, with 8 nucleotides matching TRBD1. The CDR3 contains 15 residues. Unmatched junction bases numbered 8, after V lost 2 bases and J lost 5 bases. Germline-derived CDR1 and CDR2 are SGDLS and YYNGEE. This chain's CDR3 is CASSVLQGGVETQYF. CDR3 nucleotide sequence: TGTGCCAGCAGCGTCTTACAGGGGGGCGTTGAGACCCAGTACTTC.

The chain couples TRBV15 to TRBJ1-2; 8 nucleotides match TRBD1. This CDR3 has 15 amino acids. Germline CDR1 LNHNV, CDR2 YYDKDF (reference sequence). J was trimmed by 6 bases and V by 0 bases; bases with no gene match: 6. CDR3 amino acids: CATSRDKTGADGYTF. CDR3 sequence (DNA): TGTGCCACCAGCAGAGACAAGACAGGGGCTGATGGCTACACCTTC.

The chain joins TRBV19 to TRBJ1-2, with a tentative D call TRBD1 (5 bases). The CDR3 consists of 14 residues. V lost 7 bases and J lost 3, with 15 bases in between. From germline, CDR1 is LNHDA and CDR2 SQIVND (reference sequence). This CDR3 is CASTSPGGDYGYTF. The CDR3 DNA reads TGTGCCAGTACCTCTCCCGGGGGGGACTATGGCTACACCTTC.

The chain links TRBV4-1 to TRBJ1-1; D remains ambiguous. The CDR3 extends over 14 amino acids. V shed 0 bases and J shed 5 bases, with 10 bases lying between them. The germline gives CDR1 MGHRA, CDR2 YSYEKL. CDR3 sequence reads: CASSQDRGATEAFF. The CDR3 DNA sequence: TGCGCCAGCAGCCAAGATCGGGGAGCGACTGAAGCTTTCTTT.

This clone was seen a single time. The V and J genes are TRBV28 and TRBJ1-1, with D perhaps matching TRBD1 (5 bases). Trimming removed 4 bases from V and 1 base from J, with 16 bases in between. CDR1 MDHEN and CDR2 SYDVKM come from the germline V gene. The CDR3 covers 16 residues. The DNA of the CDR3 is TGTGCCAGCAGTTCCCCTTCCCCGGGGGAGAACACTGAAGCTTTCTTT. Translated, it gives CASSSPSPGENTEAFF.

Comment on this clone: A junction boundary mismatches the germline segment, possibly from a read error. This chain connects TRBV20-1 to TRBJ1-1, with D unresolved. Germline CDR1 and CDR2: DFQATT and SNEGSKA (reference sequence). The CDR3 sequence is 11 residues long. The CDR3 nucleotides are TGCAGTGCTGGAGACAACAAGAGGGCTTTCTTT. It encodes CSAGDNKRAFF.

This chain uses TRBV28 with TRBJ2-1; 10 nucleotides line up with TRBD1. The germline gives CDR1 MDHEN, CDR2 SYDVKM. CDR3 length: 16 amino acids. J was trimmed by 5 bases and V by 3 bases; bases with no gene match: 7. Written as DNA, the CDR3 is TGTGCCAGCAGTTTTCGGGGACAGGGGAACAACAATGAGCAGTTCTTC. It is translated as CASSFRGQGNNNEQFF.

The J gene is TRBJ2-7, the V gene TRBV5-4, with D possibly matching TRBD2 (5 bases). The CDR3 extends over 15 amino acids. In germline, CDR1 is SGHNT, CDR2 YYREEE (reference sequence). With 4 bases removed from V and 0 bases from J, the gap between germline ends came to 14 bases. This chain's CDR3 is CASSPGGGVSYEQYF. CDR3 in DNA: TGTGCCAGCAGCCCCGGAGGTGGGGTCTCCTACGAGCAGTACTTC.

The chain has TRBV27 and TRBJ2-7, with 7 bases that match TRBD1. J gave up 2 bases and V 6 bases, and 16 bases lay outside the gene matches. Germline loops: CDR1 MNHEY, CDR2 SMNVEV (reference sequence). The CDR3 contains 17 residues. The CDR3 spells CASSPLDRFGFTYEQYF. Here the CDR3 DNA reads TGTGCCAGCAGCCCCTTGGACAGGTTTGGATTTACCTACGAGCAGTACTTC.